This is a list of T cell receptor beta chains from one sample in a study of blood T cell repertoires in COVID-19. Assay: immunoSEQ multiplex PCR; the TCRdb copy retains only in-frame clones and omits some. The data show fewer than 250,000 clones, with under 80% seen just once and approximately 13% held by the top ten. The sample consisted of peripheral blood. All receptors come from a woman aged 50 to 65 with acute or convalescent COVID-19. Both conserved end residues are part of each CDR3. A D gene is named only where the DNA matches it firmly. Part of the rows lack a size; the others show once, few, many or a class for expanded clones.

>-|-|TRBJ1-2|TRBV2
TGTGCCAGCAGTTCGGATGGCTACACCTTC
CASSSDGYTF
>-|TRBD1|TRBJ1-2|TRBV6-6
TGTGCCAGCAGTTCCGGGACAGGGGACTTTGGCTACACCTTC
CASSSGTGDFGYTF
>-|TRBD2|TRBJ2-5|TRBV28
TGTGCCAGCAGCACCACTAGCGGGGGGGGTGGAGAGACCCAGTACTTC
CASSTTSGGGGETQYF
>few|TRBD1|TRBJ2-7|TRBV19
TGTGCCAGTAGTAGCCAGACAGGGCAGATCCACGAGCAGTACTTC
CASSSQTGQIHEQYF
>-|TRBD1|TRBJ1-5|TRBV30
TGTGCCTGGAGTAGGACAGGGCTCAATCAGCCCCAGCATTTT
CAWSRTGLNQPQHF
>once|TRBD1|TRBJ1-1|TRBV6-5
TGTGCCAGCAGCCCCGGGTACAGGGGAAACACTGAAGCTTTCTTT
CASSPGYRGNTEAFF
>-|-|TRBJ1-1|TRBV7-2
TGTGCCAGCACCCTTGGACACCAGAACACTGAAGCTTTCTTT
CASTLGHQNTEAFF
>-|TRBD2|TRBJ2-1|TRBV9
TGTGCCAGCAGCGTTAGCGGGGAACACTACAATGAGCAGTTCTTC
CASSVSGEHYNEQFF
>-|TRBD1|TRBJ1-6|TRBV7-2
TGTGCCAGCAGCTTCCCGGGACAGGGTCAATCACCCCTCCACTTT
CASSFPGQGQSPLHF
>few|-|TRBJ1-6|TRBV19
TGTGCCAGTAGTATGAAACAGGGCAGGTCACCCCTCCACTTT
CASSMKQGRSPLHF
>-|-|TRBJ2-7|TRBV9
TGTGCCAGCAGCGACATTGACGGGTACGAGCAGTACTTC
CASSDIDGYEQYF
>few|-|TRBJ2-2|TRBV7-2
TGTGCCAGCAGCCAACAGGGCGCCACCGGGGAGCTGTTTTTT
CASSQQGATGELFF
>-|-|TRBJ1-6|TRBV7-2
TGTGCCAGCAGCCCTCAGATTTATAATTCACCCCTCCACTTT
CASSPQIYNSPLHF
>-|TRBD1|TRBJ1-2|TRBV27
TGTGCCAGCAGTTTGGGACAGGGGTACTATGGCTACACCTTC
CASSLGQGYYGYTF
>-|-|TRBJ2-3|TRBV4-2
TGTGCCAGCAGCCAAGGTCCAGGCGACACAGATACGCAGTATTTT
CASSQGPGDTDTQYF
>-|-|TRBJ1-5|TRBV6-4
TGTGCCAGCAGTGCCCGGGGGGGCAATCAGCCCCAGCATTTT
CASSARGGNQPQHF
>once|-|TRBJ2-2|TRBV12-3/TRBV12-4
TGTGCCAGCACCCCGGTGCGCACCGGGGAGCTGTTTTTT
CASTPVRTGELFF
>-|TRBD2|TRBJ2-2|TRBV14
TGTGCCAGCAGCCGGTGGACTAGCTTTCCAGGGGAGCTGTTTTTT
CASSRWTSFPGELFF
>-|-|TRBJ1-5|TRBV19
TGTGCCAGTAGTATTGGGACACCCATTAGCAATCAGCCCCAGCATTTT
CASSIGTPISNQPQHF
>-|TRBD1|TRBJ1-2|TRBV6-1
TGTGCCAGCAGTGAAGGGACAGGGGGCCACTATGGCTACACCTTC
CASSEGTGGHYGYTF
>few|TRBD2|TRBJ2-7|TRBV7-9
TGTGCCAGCAGCCCTCCGGGCGGGGGACCCTACGAGCAGTACTTC
CASSPPGGGPYEQYF
>-|-|TRBJ2-7|TRBV5-6
TGTGCCAGCAGCTGGCGACAGGCGGCCTACGAGCAGTACTTC
CASSWRQAAYEQYF
>-|-|TRBJ1-1|TRBV10-3
TGTGCCATCAGGCCACAGAAAAACACTGAAGCTTTCTTT
CAIRPQKNTEAFF
>-|-|TRBJ1-6|TRBV9
TGTGCCAGCAGCGTAGACAGGATGGGGAATTCACCCCTCCACTTT
CASSVDRMGNSPLHF
>-|-|TRBJ2-3|TRBV25-1
TGTGCCAGCAGTGACAAGCGGAGCACAGATACGCAGTATTTT
CASSDKRSTDTQYF
>-|TRBD1|TRBJ1-6|TRBV2
TGTGCCAGCATGGGACAGAGCTCCTATAATTCACCCCTCCACTTT
CASMGQSSYNSPLHF
>-|-|TRBJ1-1|TRBV5-4
TGTGCCAGCAGCCGAGGCCGACAGCTGAACACTGAAGCTTTCTTT
CASSRGRQLNTEAFF
>-|-|TRBJ2-2|TRBV18
TGTGCCAGCTCACCGGGCGATAGGCTAATAAACACCGGGGAGCTGTTTTTT
CASSPGDRLINTGELFF
>many|-|TRBJ1-6|TRBV27
TGTGCCAGCAGTCCATCACGACAGATCCTGAAATCACCCCTCCACTTT
CASSPSRQILKSPLHF
>-|-|TRBJ2-1|TRBV5-4
TGTGCCAGCAGCTTGGCCCTTGACTCGTTCAATGAGCAGTTCTTC
CASSLALDSFNEQFF
>few|TRBD1|TRBJ1-6|TRBV27
TGTGCCAGCAGTTTATCCACGCCCGGGACAGCCATCAACTATAATTCACCCCTCCACTTT
CASSLSTPGTAINYNSPLHF
>few|-|TRBJ1-5|TRBV6-1
TGTGCCAGCAGTGAAGCGCTTAAGCCCGCTAGCAATCAGCCCCAGCATTTT
CASSEALKPASNQPQHF
>-|TRBD2|TRBJ2-3|TRBV5-6
TGTGCCAGCACCCTGCGCGGGAGGGCCACAGATACGCAGTATTTT
CASTLRGRATDTQYF
>-|-|TRBJ1-5|TRBV19
TGTGCCAGTAGCATACCCCAGGGTGGCAATCAGCCCCAGCATTTT
CASSIPQGGNQPQHF
>-|-|TRBJ1-1|TRBV5-1
TGCGCCAGCAGCTTGGCGGGGGGGAACACTGAAGCTTTCTTT
CASSLAGGNTEAFF
>-|TRBD1|TRBJ2-1|TRBV6-6
TGTGCCAGCAGTTACTCGTGGGACAGGAGGGGTGAGCAGTTCTTC
CASSYSWDRRGEQFF
>-|-|TRBJ1-1|TRBV11-2
TGTGCCAGCAGCTTAGTAGCGGGGGGCACTGAAGCTTTCTTT
CASSLVAGGTEAFF
>-|TRBD2|TRBJ2-1|TRBV18
TGTGCCAGCTCACCACAAGCGGGGGTTTACAATGAGCAGTTCTTC
CASSPQAGVYNEQFF
>-|-|TRBJ1-1|TRBV9
TGTGCCAGCAGCGTAGTGGCAGGGGAGAACACTGAAGCTTTCTTT
CASSVVAGENTEAFF
>once|-|TRBJ1-2|TRBV14
TGTGCCAGCAGCCAAGCAGGCTATGGCTACACCTTC
CASSQAGYGYTF
>-|TRBD2|TRBJ2-1|TRBV9
TGTGCCAGCAGCGTAAGGCTAGCGGGTTCCTACAATGAGCAGTTCTTC
CASSVRLAGSYNEQFF
>-|TRBD1|TRBJ1-2|TRBV5-1
TGCGCCAGCAGCTTGGGGACAGGGTCCAGCTATGGCTACACCTTC
CASSLGTGSSYGYTF
>-|-|TRBJ1-4|TRBV27
TGTGCCAGCAGTGTCTACAAGAGGGCACGAGAAAAACTGTTTTTT
CASSVYKRAREKLFF
>-|-|TRBJ2-1|TRBV5-6
TGTGCCAGCAGCTTCGTCCAGCGGACCTACAATGAGCAGTTCTTC
CASSFVQRTYNEQFF
>-|-|TRBJ1-6|TRBV6-6
TGTGCCAGCAGTCGTGGCCGGCGGCCCGACCACAATTCACCCCTCCACTTT
CASSRGRRPDHNSPLHF
>-|TRBD2|TRBJ2-1|TRBV6-2/TRBV6-3
TGTGCCAGCAGTCTTCTAGCGGGGCCGGGTGAGCAGTTCTTC
CASSLLAGPGEQFF
>-|-|TRBJ2-1|TRBV2
TGTGCCACACAATTAGAGGTCTACAATGAGCAGTTCTTC
CATQLEVYNEQFF
>few|-|TRBJ1-2|TRBV7-9
TGTGCCAGCAGCTCTGGGCGGGCCGGGTATGGCTACACCTTC
CASSSGRAGYGYTF
>-|TRBD2|TRBJ2-3|TRBV2
TGTGCCAGCAGTGAAGCGCCCTCAGCGGGGGGCGGGACGCAGTATTTT
CASSEAPSAGGGTQYF
>-|-|TRBJ2-3|TRBV28
TGTGCCAGCACCCTCCCTCGGACAAGACCCACGGATACGCAGTATTTT
CASTLPRTRPTDTQYF
>-|-|TRBJ2-6|TRBV19
TGTGCCAGTAGTATAGACGTTCTCTCTGGGGCCAACGTCCTGACTTTC
CASSIDVLSGANVLTF
>-|-|TRBJ2-1|TRBV21-1
TGTGCCAGCAGCATACCCCTAAAGGGACTAGCGGAGAATGAGCAGTTCTTC
CASSIPLKGLAENEQFF
>-|-|TRBJ2-2|TRBV24-1
TGTGCCACCAGTGATTTGGGCAGCGCGAACACCGGGGAGCTGTTTTTT
CATSDLGSANTGELFF
>many|TRBD2|TRBJ2-1|TRBV2
TGTGCCAGCAACGGGGGGGTGACGGGGACACCGCTTTTGAATGAGCAGTTCTTC
CASNGGVTGTPLLNEQFF